This T cell receptor beta chain was recorded in a study of shared clonotypes between healthy human individuals. V shed 6 bases, J shed 7 bases, and the junction held 9 bases outside the gene matches. Germline CDR1 MNHEY, CDR2 SMNVEV (reference sequence). The CDR3 is 16 residues long. DNA at about 210 ng, tens of thousands of T cell genomes, went into sorted-subset replicate PCRs. Generated by immunoSEQ multiplex PCR, the TCRdb table keeps only in-frame clones and is missing some. This table holds some 2,000,000 clones, 85% to 95% found once. This sequence originates from a man aged 18 to 30 in good health. The genes are TRBV27 and TRBJ1-6, with 10 bases that match TRBD1. Input material: naive CD4+ T cells sorted from blood. Subset noted: CD45RA+ positively selected. The CDR3 DNA sequence: TGTGCCAGCAGCAGGGGACAGGGGTCGGGGAATTCACCCCTCCACTTT. Translation: CASSRGQGSGNSPLHF.